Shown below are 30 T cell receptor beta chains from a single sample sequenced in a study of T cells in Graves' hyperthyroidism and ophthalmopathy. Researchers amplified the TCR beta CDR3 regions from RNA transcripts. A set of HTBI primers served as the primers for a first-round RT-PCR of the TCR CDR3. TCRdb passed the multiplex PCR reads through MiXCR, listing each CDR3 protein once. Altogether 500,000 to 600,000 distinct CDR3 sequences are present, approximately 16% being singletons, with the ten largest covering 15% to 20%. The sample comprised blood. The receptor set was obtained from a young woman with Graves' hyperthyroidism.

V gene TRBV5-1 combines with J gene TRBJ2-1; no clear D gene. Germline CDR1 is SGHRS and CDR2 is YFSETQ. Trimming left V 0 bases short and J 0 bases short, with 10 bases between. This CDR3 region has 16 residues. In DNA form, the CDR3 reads TGCGCCAGCAGCTTGGATGGCGCCCACTCCTACAATGAGCAGTTCTTC. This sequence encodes CASSLDGAHSYNEQFF.

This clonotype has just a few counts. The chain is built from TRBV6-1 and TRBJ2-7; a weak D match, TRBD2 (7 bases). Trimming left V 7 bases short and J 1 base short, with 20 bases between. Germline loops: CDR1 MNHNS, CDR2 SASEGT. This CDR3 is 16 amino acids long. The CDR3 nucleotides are TGTGCCAGCAACCACCCCGGGGGGCGGGTATCCTACGAGCAGTACTTC. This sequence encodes CASNHPGGRVSYEQYF.

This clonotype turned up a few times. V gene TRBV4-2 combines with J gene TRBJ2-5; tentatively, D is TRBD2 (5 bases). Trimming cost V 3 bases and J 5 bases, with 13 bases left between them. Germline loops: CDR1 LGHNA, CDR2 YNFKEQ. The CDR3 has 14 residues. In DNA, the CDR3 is TGTGCCAGCAGCCACTGGGAGAGTGGGGAGACCCAGTACTTC. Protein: CASSHWESGETQYF.

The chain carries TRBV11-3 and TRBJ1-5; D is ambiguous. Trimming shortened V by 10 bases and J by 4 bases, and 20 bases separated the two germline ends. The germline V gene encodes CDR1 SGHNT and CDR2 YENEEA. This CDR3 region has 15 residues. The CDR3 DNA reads TGTGCCACCACCAGTACAACGGCAGCAAATCAGCCCCAGCATTTT. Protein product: CATTSTTAANQPQHF.

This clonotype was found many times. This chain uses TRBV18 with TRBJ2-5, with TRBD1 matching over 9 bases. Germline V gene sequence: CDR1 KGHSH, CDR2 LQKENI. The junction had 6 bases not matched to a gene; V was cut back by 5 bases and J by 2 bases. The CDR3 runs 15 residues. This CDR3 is CASSTKDRGQETQYF. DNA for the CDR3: TGTGCCAGCTCAACTAAAGACAGGGGGCAAGAGACCCAGTACTTC.

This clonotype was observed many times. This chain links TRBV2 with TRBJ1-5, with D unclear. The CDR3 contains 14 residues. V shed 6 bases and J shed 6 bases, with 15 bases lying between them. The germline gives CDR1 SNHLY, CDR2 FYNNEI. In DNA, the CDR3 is TGTGCCAGCAGCGACCTCTCGCCGATTCAGCCCCAGCATTTT. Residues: CASSDLSPIQPQHF.

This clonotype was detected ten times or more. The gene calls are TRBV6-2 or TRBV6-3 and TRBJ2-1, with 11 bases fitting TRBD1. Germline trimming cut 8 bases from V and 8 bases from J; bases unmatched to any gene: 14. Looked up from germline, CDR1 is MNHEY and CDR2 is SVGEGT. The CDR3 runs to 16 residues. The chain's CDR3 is CASSRPRGQGAHEQFF. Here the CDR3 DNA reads TGTGCCAGCTCACGCCCCCGTGGACAGGGGGCTCATGAGCAGTTCTTC.

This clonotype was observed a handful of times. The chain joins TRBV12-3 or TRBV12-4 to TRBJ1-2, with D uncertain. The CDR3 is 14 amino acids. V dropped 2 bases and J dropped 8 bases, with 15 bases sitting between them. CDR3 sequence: CASSLRVGNKGYTF. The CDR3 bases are TGTGCCAGCAGTTTAAGGGTCGGGAATAAGGGCTACACCTTC.

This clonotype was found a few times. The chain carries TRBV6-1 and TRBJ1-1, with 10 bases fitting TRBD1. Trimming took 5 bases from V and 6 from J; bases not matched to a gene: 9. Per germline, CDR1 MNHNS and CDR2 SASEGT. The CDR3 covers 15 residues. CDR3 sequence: CASSLPTGGAPEAFF. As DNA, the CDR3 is TGTGCCAGCAGTCTTCCGACAGGGGGCGCGCCTGAAGCTTTCTTT.

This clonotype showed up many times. The CDR3 loop is CASSSPVAVYANYGYTF. CDR3 DNA: TGTGCCAGCAGTTCACCCGTGGCCGTATACGCTAACTATGGCTACACCTTC. V usage is TRBV12-3 or TRBV12-4 and J usage is TRBJ1-2, with D unclear. Trimming took 4 bases from V and 0 from J, leaving 18 bases between them. The CDR3 has 17 amino acids.

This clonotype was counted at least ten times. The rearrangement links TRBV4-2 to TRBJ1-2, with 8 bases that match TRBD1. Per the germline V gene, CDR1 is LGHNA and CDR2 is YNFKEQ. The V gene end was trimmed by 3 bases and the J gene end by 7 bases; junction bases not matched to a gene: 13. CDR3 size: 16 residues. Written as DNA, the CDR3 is TGTGCCAGCAGCCAGGGAGGGGACAGGAGGTTACGTGGCTACACCTTC. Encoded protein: CASSQGGDRRLRGYTF.

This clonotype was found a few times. CDR3 DNA sequence: TGTGCCAGCTCACCGGAAACAGGGGGCCCCACTTACGAGCAGTACTTC. Amino acids: CASSPETGGPTYEQYF. This chain uses TRBV18 with TRBJ2-7; 9 bases line up with TRBD1. The CDR3 is 16 amino acids. Trimming took 3 bases from V and 4 from J; bases not matched to a gene: 10. CDR1 and CDR2 (germline): KGHSH, LQKENI.

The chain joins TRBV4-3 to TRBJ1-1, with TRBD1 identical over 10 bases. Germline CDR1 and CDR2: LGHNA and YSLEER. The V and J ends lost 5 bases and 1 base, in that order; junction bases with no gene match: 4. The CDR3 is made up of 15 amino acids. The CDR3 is CASSERTGGNTEAFF. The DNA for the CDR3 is TGCGCCAGCAGCGAAAGGACAGGGGGGAACACTGAAGCTTTCTTT.

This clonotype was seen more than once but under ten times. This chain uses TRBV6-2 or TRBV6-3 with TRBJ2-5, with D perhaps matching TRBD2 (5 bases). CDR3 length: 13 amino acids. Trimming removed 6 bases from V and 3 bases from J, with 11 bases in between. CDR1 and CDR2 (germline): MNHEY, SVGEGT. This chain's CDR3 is CASSDRGKETQYF. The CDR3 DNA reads TGTGCCAGCAGCGATCGGGGAAAAGAGACCCAGTACTTC.

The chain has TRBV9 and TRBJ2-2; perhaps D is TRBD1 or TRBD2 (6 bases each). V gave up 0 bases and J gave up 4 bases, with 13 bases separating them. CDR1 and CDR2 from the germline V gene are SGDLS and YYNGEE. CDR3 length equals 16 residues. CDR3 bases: TGTGCCAGCAGCGTAGGAGGGGGGACCTTCACCGGGGAGCTGTTTTTT. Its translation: CASSVGGGTFTGELFF. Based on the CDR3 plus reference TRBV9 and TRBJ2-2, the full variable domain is DSGVTQTPKHLITATGQRVTLRCSPRSGDLSVYWYQQSLDQGLQFLIQYYNGEERAKGNILERFSAQQFPDLHSELNLSSLELGDSALYFCASSVGGGTFTGELFFGEGSRLTVL.

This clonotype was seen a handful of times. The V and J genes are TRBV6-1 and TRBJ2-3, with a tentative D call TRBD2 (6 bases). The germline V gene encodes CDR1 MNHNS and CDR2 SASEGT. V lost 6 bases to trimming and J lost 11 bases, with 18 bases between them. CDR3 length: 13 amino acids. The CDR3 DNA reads TGTGCCAGCAGCCCCGGGACTGCGGGAAGGCAGTATTTT. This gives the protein CASSPGTAGRQYF.

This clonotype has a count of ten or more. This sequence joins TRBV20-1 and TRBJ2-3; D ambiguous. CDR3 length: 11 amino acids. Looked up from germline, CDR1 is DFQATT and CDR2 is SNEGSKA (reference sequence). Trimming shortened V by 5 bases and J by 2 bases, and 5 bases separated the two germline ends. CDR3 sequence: CSAGSTDTQYF. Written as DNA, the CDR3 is TGCAGTGCTGGGTCCACAGATACGCAGTATTTT.

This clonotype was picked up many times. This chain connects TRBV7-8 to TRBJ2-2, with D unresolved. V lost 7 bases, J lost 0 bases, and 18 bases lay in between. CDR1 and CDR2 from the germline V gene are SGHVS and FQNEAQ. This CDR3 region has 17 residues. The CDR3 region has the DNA TGTGCCAGCACCATAGTATCAACGACCCCGAACACCGGGGAGCTGTTTTTT. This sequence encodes CASTIVSTTPNTGELFF. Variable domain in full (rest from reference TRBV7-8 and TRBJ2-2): GAGVSQSPRYKVAKRGQDVALRCDPISGHVSLFWYQQALGQGPEFLTYFQNEAQLDKSGLPSDRFFAERPEGSVSTLKIQRTQQEDSAVYLCASTIVSTTPNTGELFFGEGSRLTVL.

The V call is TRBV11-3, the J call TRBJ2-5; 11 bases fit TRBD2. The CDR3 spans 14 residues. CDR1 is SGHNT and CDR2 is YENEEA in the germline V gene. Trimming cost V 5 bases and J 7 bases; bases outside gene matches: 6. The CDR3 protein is CASSGSGGAVTQYF. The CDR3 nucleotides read TGTGCCAGCAGCGGTAGCGGGGGGGCCGTGACCCAGTACTTC.

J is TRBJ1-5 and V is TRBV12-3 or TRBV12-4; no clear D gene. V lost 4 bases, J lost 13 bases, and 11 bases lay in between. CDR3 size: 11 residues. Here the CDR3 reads CASSSRDTQHF. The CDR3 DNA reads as TGTGCCAGCAGTTCGAGGGATACGCAGCATTTT.

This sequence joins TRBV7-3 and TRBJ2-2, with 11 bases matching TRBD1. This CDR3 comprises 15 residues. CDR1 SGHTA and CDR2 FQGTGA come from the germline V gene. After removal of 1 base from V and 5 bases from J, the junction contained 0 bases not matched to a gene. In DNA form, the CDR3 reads TGTGCCAGCAGCTTAAGGGACAGGGGGACCGGGGAGCTGTTTTTT. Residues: CASSLRDRGTGELFF.

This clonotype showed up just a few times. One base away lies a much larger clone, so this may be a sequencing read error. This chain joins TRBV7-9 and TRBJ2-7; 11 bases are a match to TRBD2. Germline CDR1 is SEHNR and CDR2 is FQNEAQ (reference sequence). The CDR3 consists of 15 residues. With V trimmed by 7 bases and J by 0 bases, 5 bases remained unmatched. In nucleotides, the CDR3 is TGTGCCAGCAACGGAACTAGCGGGAGCTCCTACGAGCAGTACTTC. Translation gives CASNGTSGSSYEQYF.

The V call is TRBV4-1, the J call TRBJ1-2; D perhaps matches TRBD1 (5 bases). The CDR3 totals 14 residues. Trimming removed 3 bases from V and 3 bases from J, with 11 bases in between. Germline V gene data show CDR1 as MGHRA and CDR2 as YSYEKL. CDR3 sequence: CASSQVGGDYGYTF. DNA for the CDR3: TGCGCCAGCAGCCAGGTAGGAGGGGACTATGGCTACACCTTC.

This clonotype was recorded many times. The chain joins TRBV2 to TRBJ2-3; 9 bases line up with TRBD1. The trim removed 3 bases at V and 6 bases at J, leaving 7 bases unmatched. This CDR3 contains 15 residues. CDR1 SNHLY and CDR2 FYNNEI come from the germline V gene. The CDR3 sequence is CASSDMVGQGDTQYF. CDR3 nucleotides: TGTGCCAGCAGTGACATGGTCGGACAGGGGGATACGCAGTATTTT.

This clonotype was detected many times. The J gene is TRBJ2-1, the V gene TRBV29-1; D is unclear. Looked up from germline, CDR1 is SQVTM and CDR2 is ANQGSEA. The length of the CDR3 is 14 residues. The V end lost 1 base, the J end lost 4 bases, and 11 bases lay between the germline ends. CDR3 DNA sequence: TGCAGCGTTGAAGTGAAACCAGGATACAATGAGCAGTTCTTC. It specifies CSVEVKPGYNEQFF.

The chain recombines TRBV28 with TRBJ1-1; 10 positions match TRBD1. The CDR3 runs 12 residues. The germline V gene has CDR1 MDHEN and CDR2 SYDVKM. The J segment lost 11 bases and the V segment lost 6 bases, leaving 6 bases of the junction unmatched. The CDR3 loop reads CASRLPDRGAFF. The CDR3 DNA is TGTGCCAGCAGGCTGCCGGACAGGGGGGCTTTCTTT.

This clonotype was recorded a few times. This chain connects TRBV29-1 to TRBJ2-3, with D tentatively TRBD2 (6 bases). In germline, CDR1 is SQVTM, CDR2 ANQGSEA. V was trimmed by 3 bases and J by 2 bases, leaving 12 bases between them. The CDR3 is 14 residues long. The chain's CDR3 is CSVDLRGPTDTQYF. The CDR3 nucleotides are TGCAGCGTTGATCTGCGGGGCCCCACAGATACGCAGTATTTT.

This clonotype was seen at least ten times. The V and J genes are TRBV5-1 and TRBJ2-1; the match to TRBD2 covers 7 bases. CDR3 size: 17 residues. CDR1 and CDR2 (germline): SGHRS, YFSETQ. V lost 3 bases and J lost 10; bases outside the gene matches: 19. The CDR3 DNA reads TGCGCCAGCAGCTCACTCCCCCGGCAGGCCCTTAGCGGGGAGCAGTTCTTC. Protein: CASSSLPRQALSGEQFF. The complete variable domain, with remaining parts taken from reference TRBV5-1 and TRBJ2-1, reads KAGVTQTPRYLIKTRGQQVTLSCSPISGHRSVSWYQQTPGQGLQFLFEYFSETQRNKGNFPGRFSGRQFSNSRSEMNVSTLELGDSALYLCASSSLPRQALSGEQFFGPGTRLTVL.

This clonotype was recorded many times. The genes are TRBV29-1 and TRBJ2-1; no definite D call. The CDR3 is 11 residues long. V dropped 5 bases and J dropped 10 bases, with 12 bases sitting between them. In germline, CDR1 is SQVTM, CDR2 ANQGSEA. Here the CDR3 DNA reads TGCAGCGTTACGACTCATCGGGAGCAGTTCTTC. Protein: CSVTTHREQFF.

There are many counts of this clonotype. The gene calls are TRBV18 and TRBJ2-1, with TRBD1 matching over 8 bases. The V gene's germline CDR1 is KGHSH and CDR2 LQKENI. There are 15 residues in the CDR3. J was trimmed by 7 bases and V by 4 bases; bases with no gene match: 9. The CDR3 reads CASSLTGTGGNEQFF. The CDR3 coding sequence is TGTGCCAGCTCACTAACCGGGACAGGAGGGAATGAGCAGTTCTTC. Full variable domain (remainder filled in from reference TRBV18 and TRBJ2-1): NAGVMQNPRHLVRRRGQEARLRCSPMKGHSHVYWYRQLPEEGLKFMVYLQKENIIDESGMPKERFSAEFPKEGPSILRIQQVVRGDSAAYFCASSLTGTGGNEQFFGPGTRLTVL.